The 13 T cell receptor beta chains listed next were all sequenced from one sample in a study of T cells in Graves' hyperthyroidism and ophthalmopathy. Amplification of TCR beta CDR3 regions was performed using RNA transcripts as template. First-round RT-PCR targeting the TCR CDR3 was performed with the HTBI primer set. TCRdb passed the multiplex PCR reads through MiXCR, listing each CDR3 protein once. The sample yields roughly 510,000 distinct CDR3 sequences, 40% to 55% seen once. The sample was peripheral blood or thyroid tissue (not recorded which). These receptor sequences come from an adult woman with Graves' disease, either hyperthyroidism or ophthalmopathy (not recorded which).

This clonotype showed up many times. The chain links TRBV2 to TRBJ1-1, with 9 nucleotides matching TRBD1. V trimming: 6 bases; J trimming: 1 base; junction bases outside the gene matches: 3. Germline values: CDR1 SNHLY, CDR2 FYNNEI. The CDR3 contains 14 residues. The CDR3 DNA reads as TGTGCCAGCAGCGTACAGGGGGCGAACACTGAAGCTTTCTTT. Amino acid sequence: CASSVQGANTEAFF.

V is TRBV7-8 and J is TRBJ1-6; D is uncertain. Trimming pared 2 bases from V and 7 bases from J, leaving 15 bases between. CDR3 size: 16 residues. CDR1 and CDR2 from the germline V gene are SGHVS and FQNEAQ. This CDR3 reads CASSLRTEKKNSPLHF. As DNA, the CDR3 is TGTGCCAGCAGCTTAAGAACTGAAAAGAAAAATTCACCCCTCCACTTT.

The rearrangement links TRBV13 to TRBJ2-7, with 10 bases identical to TRBD2. There are 14 residues in the CDR3. Germline lookup yields CDR1 PRHDT and CDR2 FYEKMQ (reference sequence). V was pared by 4 bases and J by 4 bases, with 4 bases of the junction left unmatched. CDR3 protein: CASSWASGSYEQYF. CDR3 sequence (DNA): TGTGCCAGCAGCTGGGCTAGCGGGAGTTACGAGCAGTACTTC. Variable domain in full (rest from reference TRBV13 and TRBJ2-7): AAGVIQSPRHLIKEKRETATLKCYPIPRHDTVYWYQQGPGQDPQFLISFYEKMQSDKGSIPDRFSAQQFSDYHSELNMSSLELGDSALYFCASSWASGSYEQYFGPGTRLTVT.

The chain is built from TRBV10-3 and TRBJ1-1; no clear D gene. V gave up 4 bases and J gave up 3 bases, with 9 bases separating them. This CDR3 is built from 13 residues. Germline V gene data show CDR1 as ENHRY and CDR2 as SYGVKD. Here the CDR3 DNA reads TGTGCCATCAGTGCGGGTCCCGACACTGAAGCTTTCTTT. It specifies CAISAGPDTEAFF.

This clonotype has only a few counts. The V gene is TRBV19, the J gene TRBJ1-1; 7 positions agree with TRBD1. Per germline, CDR1 LNHDA and CDR2 SQIVND (reference sequence). Unmatched junction bases numbered 9, after V lost 9 bases and J lost 11 bases. CDR3 length equals 11 residues. CDR3 DNA: TGTGCCAGCCGTGAGGGGGCTATGGCTTTCTTT. Translating it yields CASREGAMAFF.

This chain connects TRBV20-1 to TRBJ2-7; a possible D gene is TRBD1 (6 bases). CDR1 DFQATT and CDR2 SNEGSKA come from the germline V gene (reference sequence). CDR3 length equals 16 residues. The V gene lost 0 bases and the J gene lost 2 bases, with 17 bases spanning the gap. In nucleotides, the CDR3 is TGCAGTGCTAGAGATCCGGCAGGGGACGGACCCTACGAGCAGTACTTC. Translated: CSARDPAGDGPYEQYF.

In this sample, this clonotype turned up many times. The junction and the germline gene differ at one end; a read error may be behind it. The chain combines TRBV11-2 with TRBJ1-1, with D perhaps matching TRBD1 (6 bases). Germline CDR1 and CDR2: SGHAT and FQNNGV. The CDR3 length is 14 residues. The CDR3 reads CPSSSPRGGREAFF. The CDR3 DNA sequence: TGTCCCAGCAGCTCCCCGCGGGGGGGGCGTGAAGCTTTCTTT. Based on the CDR3 plus reference TRBV11-2 and TRBJ1-1, the full variable domain is EAGVAQSPRYKIIEKRQSVAFWCNPISGHATLYWYQQILGQGPKLLIQFQNNGVVDDSQLPKDRFSAERLKGVDSTLKIQPAKLEDSAVYLCPSSSPRGGREAFFGQGTRLTVV.

The table lists this clonotype with many counts. The chain combines TRBV27 with TRBJ2-7, with a tentative D call TRBD2 (6 bases). V was cut by 10 bases and J by 6 bases, with 13 bases left in between. The CDR3 has 11 residues. Germline-derived CDR1 and CDR2 are MNHEY and SMNVEV (reference sequence). For the CDR3, the DNA is TGTGCCACCACCCTCGGGAGCGAGCAGTACTTC. Its translation is CATTLGSEQYF.

The chain is built from TRBV2 and TRBJ2-3; 8 bases map to TRBD2. V was clipped by 7 bases and J by 3 bases; unmatched bases: 6. The germline CDR1 and CDR2 sequences are SNHLY and FYNNEI. The CDR3 has 14 amino acids. CDR3 sequence: CASIRSGRTDTQYF. The CDR3 DNA reads as TGTGCCAGCATTCGGAGCGGGAGAACAGATACGCAGTATTTT.

There are many counts of this clonotype. This chain links TRBV6-1 with TRBJ1-4, with D unresolved. The CDR3 length is 14 residues. Per germline, CDR1 MNHNS and CDR2 SASEGT. The V gene lost 0 bases and the J gene lost 8 bases, with 10 bases spanning the gap. The CDR3 region has the DNA TGTGCCAGCAGTGAAGCACAGTGGGGAGAAAAACTGTTTTTT. Translation: CASSEAQWGEKLFF.

This chain uses TRBV20-1 with TRBJ2-5, with D possibly being TRBD1 or TRBD2 (5 bases each). There are 15 residues in the CDR3. Germline CDR1 DFQATT, CDR2 SNEGSKA (reference sequence). V dropped 3 bases and J dropped 7 bases, with 21 bases sitting between them. CDR3 nucleotide sequence: TGCAGTGCTAGTCAAGGGGCGGGTTTGGGGGTGACCCAGTACTTC. Translation gives CSASQGAGLGVTQYF.

This clonotype was observed many times. The chain employs TRBV29-1 and TRBJ1-5, with D tentatively TRBD1 (5 bases). Germline CDR1 is SQVTM and CDR2 is ANQGSEA. This CDR3 is 13 amino acids long. The V and J ends lost 4 bases and 0 bases respectively, with 7 bases between them. In nucleotides, the CDR3 is TGCAGCGTTGCCGGGGGTAGCAATCAGCCCCAGCATTTT. It codes for CSVAGGSNQPQHF.

About this clonotype: No conserved phenylalanine or tryptophan ends this CDR3, so it is likely a read error. The genes are TRBV11-2 and TRBJ2-5, with D possibly being TRBD2 (6 bases). In germline, CDR1 is SGHAT, CDR2 FQNNGV. This CDR3 region has 14 residues. Trimming removed 1 base from V and 5 bases from J, with 11 bases in between. CDR3 coding DNA: TGTGCCAGCAGCTTAGCGGGTGGGGGGGAGACCCAGTACCTC. Translating gives CASSLAGGGETQYL.